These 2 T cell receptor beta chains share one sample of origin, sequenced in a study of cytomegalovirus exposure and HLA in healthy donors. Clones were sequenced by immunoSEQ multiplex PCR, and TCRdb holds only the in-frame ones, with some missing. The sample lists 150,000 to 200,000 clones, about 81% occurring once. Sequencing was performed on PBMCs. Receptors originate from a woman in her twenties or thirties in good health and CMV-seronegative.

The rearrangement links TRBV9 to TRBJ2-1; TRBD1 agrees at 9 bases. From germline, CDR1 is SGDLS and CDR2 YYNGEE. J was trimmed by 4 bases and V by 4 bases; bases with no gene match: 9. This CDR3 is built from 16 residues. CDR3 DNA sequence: TGTGCCAGCAGCCCATTAGGGGGGACAGGGTACAATGAGCAGTTCTTC. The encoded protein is CASSPLGGTGYNEQFF.

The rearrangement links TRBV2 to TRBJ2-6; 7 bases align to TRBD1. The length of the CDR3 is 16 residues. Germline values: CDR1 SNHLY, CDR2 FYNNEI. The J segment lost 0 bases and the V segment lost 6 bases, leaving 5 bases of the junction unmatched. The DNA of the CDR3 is TGTGCCAGCAGCCGGACAGGTCGCTCTGGGGCCAACGTCCTGACTTTC. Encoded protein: CASSRTGRSGANVLTF.